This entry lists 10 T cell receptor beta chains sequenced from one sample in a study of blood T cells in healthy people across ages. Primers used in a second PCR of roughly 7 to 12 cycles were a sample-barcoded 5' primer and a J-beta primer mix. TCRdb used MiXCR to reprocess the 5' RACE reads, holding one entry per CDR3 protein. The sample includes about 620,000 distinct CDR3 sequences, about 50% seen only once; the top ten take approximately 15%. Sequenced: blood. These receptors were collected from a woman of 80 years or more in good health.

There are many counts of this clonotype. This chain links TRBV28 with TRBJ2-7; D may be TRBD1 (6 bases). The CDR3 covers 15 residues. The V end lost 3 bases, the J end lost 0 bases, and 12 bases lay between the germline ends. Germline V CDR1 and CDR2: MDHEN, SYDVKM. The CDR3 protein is CASSLDSSGSYEQYF. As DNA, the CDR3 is TGTGCCAGCAGTTTGGACAGCTCTGGCTCCTACGAGCAGTACTTC.

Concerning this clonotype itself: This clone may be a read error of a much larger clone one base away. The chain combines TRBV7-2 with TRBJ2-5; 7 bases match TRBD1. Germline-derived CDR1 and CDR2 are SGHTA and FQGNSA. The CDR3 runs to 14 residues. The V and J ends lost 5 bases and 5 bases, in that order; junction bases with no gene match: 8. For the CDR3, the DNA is TGTGCCAGCAGCGTGGACAGGTTTTCGGAGACCCAGTACTTC. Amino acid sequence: CASSVDRFSETQYF.

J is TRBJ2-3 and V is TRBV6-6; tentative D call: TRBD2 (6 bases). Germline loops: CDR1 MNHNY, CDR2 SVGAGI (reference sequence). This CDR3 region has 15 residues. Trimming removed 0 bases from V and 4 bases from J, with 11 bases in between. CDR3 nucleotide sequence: TGTGCCAGCAGTTACTCGGGCGGGAAGTCAGATACGCAGTATTTT. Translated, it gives CASSYSGGKSDTQYF.

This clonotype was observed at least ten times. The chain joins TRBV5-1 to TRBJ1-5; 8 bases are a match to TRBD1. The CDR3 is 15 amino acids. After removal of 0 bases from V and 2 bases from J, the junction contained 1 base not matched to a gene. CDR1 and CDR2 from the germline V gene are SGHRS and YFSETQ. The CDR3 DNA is TGCGCCAGCAGCTTGGCGGGACAGGGCAATCAGCCCCAGCATTTT. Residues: CASSLAGQGNQPQHF.

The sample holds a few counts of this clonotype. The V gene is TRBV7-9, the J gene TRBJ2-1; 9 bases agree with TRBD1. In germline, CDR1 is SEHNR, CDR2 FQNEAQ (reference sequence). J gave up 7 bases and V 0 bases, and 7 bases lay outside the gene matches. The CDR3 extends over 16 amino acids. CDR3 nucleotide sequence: TGTGCCAGCAGCTTAGCCGGACAGGGGATTCCAAATGAGCAGTTCTTC. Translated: CASSLAGQGIPNEQFF.

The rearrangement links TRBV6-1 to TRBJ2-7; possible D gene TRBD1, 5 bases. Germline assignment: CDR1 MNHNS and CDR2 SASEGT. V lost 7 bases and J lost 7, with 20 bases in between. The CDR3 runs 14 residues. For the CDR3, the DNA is TGTGCCAGCACCTCACAGCCAGGACAAGCTGAGCAGTACTTC. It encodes CASTSQPGQAEQYF.

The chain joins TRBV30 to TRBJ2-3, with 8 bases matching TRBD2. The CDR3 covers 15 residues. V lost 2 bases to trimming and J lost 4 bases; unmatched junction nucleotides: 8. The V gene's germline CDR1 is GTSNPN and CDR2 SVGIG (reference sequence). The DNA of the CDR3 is TGTGCCTGGAGTCTCACGGGGGGGTATGCAGATACGCAGTATTTT. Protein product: CAWSLTGGYADTQYF.

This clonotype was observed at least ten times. CDR3 coding DNA: TGCAGTGCAAATATGGAATTAGCCAAAAACATTCAGTACTTC. It translates to CSANMELAKNIQYF. The J gene is TRBJ2-4, the V gene TRBV20-1; D is unresolved. The CDR3 covers 14 residues. The V end lost 6 bases, the J end lost 0 bases, and 12 bases lay between the germline ends. Germline V gives CDR1 DFQATT, CDR2 SNEGSKA (reference sequence).

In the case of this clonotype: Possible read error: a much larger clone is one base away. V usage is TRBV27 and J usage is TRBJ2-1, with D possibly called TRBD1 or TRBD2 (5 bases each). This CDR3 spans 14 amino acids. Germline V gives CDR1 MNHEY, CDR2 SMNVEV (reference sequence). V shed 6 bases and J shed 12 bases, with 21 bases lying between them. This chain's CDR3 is CASSRRASGGVQFF. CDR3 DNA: TGTGCCAGCAGCAGACGGGCGAGTGGGGGTGTGCAGTTCTTC.

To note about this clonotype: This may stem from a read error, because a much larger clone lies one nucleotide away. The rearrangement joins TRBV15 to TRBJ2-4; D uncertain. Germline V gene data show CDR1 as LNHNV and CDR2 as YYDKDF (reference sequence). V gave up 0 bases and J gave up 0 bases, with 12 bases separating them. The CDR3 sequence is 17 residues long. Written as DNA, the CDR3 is TGTGCCACCAGCAGAGATCAGGCGACCCTAGCCAAAAACATTCAGTACTTC. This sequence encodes CATSRDQATLAKNIQYF.